The sequence of this TCR beta chain was determined in a study of early T cells in non-severe SARS-CoV-2 infection. Attachment of unique molecular identifiers to individual cDNA molecules was performed. Each CDR3 protein gets one entry after TCRdb re-called the 5' RACE reads with MiXCR. The table lists about 80,000 distinct CDR3 sequences, 10% to 15% of them singletons, with 15% to 19% in the top ten. The CDR3 loop spans 15 amino acids. The ends lost 6 bases at V and 4 bases at J; junction bases unmatched: 3. The TCR comes from an adult who was a healthcare worker with PCR-confirmed SARS-CoV-2 infection or an uninfected control (not recorded which). The donor label of this sample is uncertain. The J gene is TRBJ2-3, the V gene TRBV12-3 or TRBV12-4; 14 bases match TRBD2. The sequences come from whole blood, collected at baseline. The CDR3 is CASSGLAGGPDTQYF. The CDR3 DNA follows: TGTGCCAGCAGCGGACTAGCGGGGGGCCCAGATACGCAGTATTTT.